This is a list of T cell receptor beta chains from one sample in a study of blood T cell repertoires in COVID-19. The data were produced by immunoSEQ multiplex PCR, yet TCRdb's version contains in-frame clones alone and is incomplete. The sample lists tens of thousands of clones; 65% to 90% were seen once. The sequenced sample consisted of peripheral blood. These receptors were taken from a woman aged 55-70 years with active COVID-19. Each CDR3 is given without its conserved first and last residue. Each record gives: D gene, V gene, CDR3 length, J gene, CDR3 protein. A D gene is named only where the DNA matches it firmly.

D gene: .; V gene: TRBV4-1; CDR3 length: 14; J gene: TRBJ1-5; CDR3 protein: ASSRNNEQGQEPQH
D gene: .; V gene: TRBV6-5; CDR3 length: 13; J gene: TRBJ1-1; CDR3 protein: ASSYSPKWATEAF
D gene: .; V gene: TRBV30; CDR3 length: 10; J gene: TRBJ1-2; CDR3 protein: AWADFQDKNL
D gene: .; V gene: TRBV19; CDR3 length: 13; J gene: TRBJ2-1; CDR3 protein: ASTAGWGLGNEQF
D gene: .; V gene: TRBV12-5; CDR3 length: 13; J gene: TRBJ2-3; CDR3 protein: ASGSPTRRGNTQY
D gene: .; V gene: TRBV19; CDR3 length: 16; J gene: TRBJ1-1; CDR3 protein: ASSIEWTAAQWNTEAF
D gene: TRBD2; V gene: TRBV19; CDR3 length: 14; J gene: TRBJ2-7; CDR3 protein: ASSTPGLAGKYEQY
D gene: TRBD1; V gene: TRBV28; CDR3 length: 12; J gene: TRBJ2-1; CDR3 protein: ASSLGDRMDEQF
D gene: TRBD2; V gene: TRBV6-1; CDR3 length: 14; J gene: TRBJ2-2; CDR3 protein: ASSDWTSGVIGELF
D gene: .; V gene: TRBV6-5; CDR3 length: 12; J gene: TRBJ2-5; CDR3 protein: ASGRTPAGETQY
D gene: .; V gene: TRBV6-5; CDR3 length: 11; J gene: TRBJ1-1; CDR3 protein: ASSAGIFTEAF
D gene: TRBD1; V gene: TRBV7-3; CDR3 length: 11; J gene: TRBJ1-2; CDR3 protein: ASSVDRAGNYT
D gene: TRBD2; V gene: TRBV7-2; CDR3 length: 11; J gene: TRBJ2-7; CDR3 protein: ASRRDYLSEQY
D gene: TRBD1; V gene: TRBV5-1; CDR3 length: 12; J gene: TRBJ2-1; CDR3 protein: ASSWGQGYNEQF
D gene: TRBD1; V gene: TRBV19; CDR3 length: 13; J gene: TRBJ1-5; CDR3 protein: ASSRTRDSNQPQH
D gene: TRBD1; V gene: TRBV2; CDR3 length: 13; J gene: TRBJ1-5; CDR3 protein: ASRRDRGNDQPQH
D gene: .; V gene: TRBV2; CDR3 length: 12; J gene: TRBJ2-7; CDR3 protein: ASSPSDTGSRQY
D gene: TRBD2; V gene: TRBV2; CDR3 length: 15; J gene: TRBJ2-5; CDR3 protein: ASKRGLAGGQGETQY
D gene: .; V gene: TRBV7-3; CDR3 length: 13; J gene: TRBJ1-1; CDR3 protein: ASSPHGGANTEAF
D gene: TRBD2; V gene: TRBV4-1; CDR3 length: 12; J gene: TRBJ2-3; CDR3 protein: ASSHGTSGITQY
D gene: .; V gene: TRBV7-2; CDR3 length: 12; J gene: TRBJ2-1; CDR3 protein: ASSWTKEGNEQF
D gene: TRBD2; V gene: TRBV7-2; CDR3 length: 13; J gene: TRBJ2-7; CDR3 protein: ASSSLSGGDYEQY
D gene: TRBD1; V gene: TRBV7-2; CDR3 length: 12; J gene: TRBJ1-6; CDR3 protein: ASSKDRGYSPLH
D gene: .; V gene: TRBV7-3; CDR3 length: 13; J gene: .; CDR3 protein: ASSLKPRASSEQY
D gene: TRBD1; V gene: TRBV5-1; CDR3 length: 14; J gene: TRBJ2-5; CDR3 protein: ASSLRQGRGQETQY
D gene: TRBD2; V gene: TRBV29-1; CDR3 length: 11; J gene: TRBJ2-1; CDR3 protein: SAGTSRYDEQF
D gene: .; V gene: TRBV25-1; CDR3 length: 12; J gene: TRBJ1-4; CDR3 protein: ASSWTAPNEKLF
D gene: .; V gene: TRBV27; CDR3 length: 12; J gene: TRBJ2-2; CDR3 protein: ASSGLAGTGELF
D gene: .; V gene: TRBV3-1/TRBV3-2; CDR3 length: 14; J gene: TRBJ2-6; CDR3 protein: ASSDSRVAGANVLT
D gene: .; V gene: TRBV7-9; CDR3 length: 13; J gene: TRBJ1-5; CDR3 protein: ASAKDGYSNQPQH
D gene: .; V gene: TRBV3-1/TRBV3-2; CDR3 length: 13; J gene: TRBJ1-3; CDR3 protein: ASSPTTDSGNTIY
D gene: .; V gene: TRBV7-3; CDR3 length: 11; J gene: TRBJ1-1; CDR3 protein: ASSLGKNTEAF
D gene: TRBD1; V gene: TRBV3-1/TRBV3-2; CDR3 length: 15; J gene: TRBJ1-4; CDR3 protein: ASSPDRGHTTNEKLF
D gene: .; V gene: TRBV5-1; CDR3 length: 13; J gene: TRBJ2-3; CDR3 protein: ASSLVGYSTDTQY
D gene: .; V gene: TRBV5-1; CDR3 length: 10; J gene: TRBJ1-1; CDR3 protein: ASSEGDTEAF
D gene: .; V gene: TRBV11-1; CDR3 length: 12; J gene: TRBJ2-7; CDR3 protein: ASSLVGGTYEQY
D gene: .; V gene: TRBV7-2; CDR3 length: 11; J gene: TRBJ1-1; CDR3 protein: ASSEGRVTEAF
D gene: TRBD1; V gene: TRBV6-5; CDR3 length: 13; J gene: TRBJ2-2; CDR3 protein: ASLETGQGIGELF
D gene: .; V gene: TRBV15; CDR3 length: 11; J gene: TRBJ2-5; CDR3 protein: ATSRDSQETQY
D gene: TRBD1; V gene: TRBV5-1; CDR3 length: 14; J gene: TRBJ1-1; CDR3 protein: ASKKQGEHLNTEAF
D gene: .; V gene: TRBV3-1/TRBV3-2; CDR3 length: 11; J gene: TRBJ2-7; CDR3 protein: ASSQGAVYEQY
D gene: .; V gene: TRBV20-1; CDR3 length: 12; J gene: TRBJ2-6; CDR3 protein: SASSATGANVLT
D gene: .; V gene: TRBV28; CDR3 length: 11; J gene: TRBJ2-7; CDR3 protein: ASSSTLTYEQY
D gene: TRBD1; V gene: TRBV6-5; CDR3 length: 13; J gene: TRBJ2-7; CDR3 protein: ASSYSGQGSAEQY
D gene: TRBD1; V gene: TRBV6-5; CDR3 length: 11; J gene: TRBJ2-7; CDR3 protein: ASYRGRGDEQY
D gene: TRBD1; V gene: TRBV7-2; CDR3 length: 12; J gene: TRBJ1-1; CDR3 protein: ASSRTGRGTEAF